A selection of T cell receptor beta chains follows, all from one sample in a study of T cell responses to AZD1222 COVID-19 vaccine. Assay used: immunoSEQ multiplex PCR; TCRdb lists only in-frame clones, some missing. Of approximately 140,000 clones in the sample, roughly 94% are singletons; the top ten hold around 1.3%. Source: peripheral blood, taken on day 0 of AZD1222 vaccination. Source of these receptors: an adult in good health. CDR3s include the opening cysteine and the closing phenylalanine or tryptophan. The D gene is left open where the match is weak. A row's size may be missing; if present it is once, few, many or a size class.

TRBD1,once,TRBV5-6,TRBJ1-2,CASSPWTGPITHLYGYTF,TGTGCCAGCAGCCCGTGGACAGGGCCCATAACTCACCTCTATGGCTACACCTTC
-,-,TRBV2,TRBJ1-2,CASSERQVSGGYTF,TGTGCCAGCAGTGAAAGACAGGTATCCGGTGGCTACACCTTC
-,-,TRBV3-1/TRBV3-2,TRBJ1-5,CASSRGGSNQPQHF,TGTGCCAGCAGCCGAGGGGGGAGCAATCAGCCCCAGCATTTT
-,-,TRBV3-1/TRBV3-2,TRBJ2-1,CASSQVGGNEQFF,TGTGCCAGCAGCCAAGTTGGCGGCAATGAGCAGTTCTTC
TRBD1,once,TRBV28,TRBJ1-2,CASSLLRGQGPYGYTF,TGTGCCAGCAGTTTATTGAGGGGACAGGGCCCCTATGGCTACACCTTC
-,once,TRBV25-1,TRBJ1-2,CASSELSPVQANYGYTF,TGTGCCAGCAGTGAATTGTCCCCGGTCCAAGCTAACTATGGCTACACCTTC
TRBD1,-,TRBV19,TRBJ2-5,CASSIRQGETQYF,TGTGCCAGTAGTATACGACAGGGTGAGACCCAGTACTTC
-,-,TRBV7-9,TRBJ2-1,CASSQGGISYNEQFF,TGTGCCAGCAGCCAAGGGGGAATCTCCTACAATGAGCAGTTCTTC
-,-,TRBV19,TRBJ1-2,CASSMGVGVGYTF,TGTGCCAGTAGTATGGGAGTTGGGGTTGGCTACACCTTC
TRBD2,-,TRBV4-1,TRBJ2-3,CASSQLGLRTDTQYF,TGCGCCAGCAGCCAACTGGGACTACGCACAGATACGCAGTATTTT
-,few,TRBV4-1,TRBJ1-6,CASSQDGYSPLHF,TGCGCCAGCAGCCAGGACGGTTATTCACCCCTCCACTTT
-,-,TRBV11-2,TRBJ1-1,CASSPQVNTEAFF,TGTGCCAGCAGCCCACAGGTGAACACTGAAGCTTTCTTT
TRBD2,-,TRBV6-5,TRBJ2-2,CATYRSGSSGGELFF,TGTGCCACCTACCGTAGCGGGAGCTCTGGCGGGGAGCTGTTTTTT
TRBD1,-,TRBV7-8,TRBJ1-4,CASSLTGVGTNEKLFF,TGTGCCAGCAGCCTGACAGGGGTGGGCACTAATGAAAAACTGTTTTTT
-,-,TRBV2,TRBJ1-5,CASSEGGGQPQHF,TGTGCCAGCAGTGAAGGAGGAGGTCAGCCCCAGCATTTT
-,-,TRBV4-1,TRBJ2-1,CASSPLRSYPSYNEQFF,TGCGCCAGCAGCCCACTACGATCCTACCCTTCCTACAATGAGCAGTTCTTC
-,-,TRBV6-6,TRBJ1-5,CASRRAGPNLVSHQPQHF,TGTGCCAGCCGTCGGGCAGGCCCCAATTTGGTGAGTCATCAGCCCCAGCATTTT
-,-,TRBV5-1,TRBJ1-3,CASSTGDSGNTIYF,TGCGCCAGCAGCACCGGCGACTCTGGAAACACCATATATTTT
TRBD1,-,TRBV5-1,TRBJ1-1,CASSSGSGTGGAGTTEAFF,TGCGCCAGCAGTTCTGGCTCCGGGACAGGGGGCGCAGGGACCACTGAAGCTTTCTTT
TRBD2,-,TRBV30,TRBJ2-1,CAWGRSGGPYNEQFF,TGTGCCTGGGGGAGGTCGGGAGGGCCCTACAATGAGCAGTTCTTC
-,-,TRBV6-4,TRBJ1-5,CASSLTLSNQPQHF,TGTGCCAGCAGTCTAACCCTTAGCAATCAGCCCCAGCATTTT
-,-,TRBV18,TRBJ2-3,CASSPHEADTQYF,TGTGCCAGCTCACCACATGAAGCAGATACGCAGTATTTT
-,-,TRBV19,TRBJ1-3,CASSAPSEGSGNTIYF,TGTGCCAGTAGTGCCCCCTCCGAGGGGTCTGGAAACACCATATATTTT
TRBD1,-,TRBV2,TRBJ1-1,CASSGPGQPNTEAFF,TGTGCCAGCAGTGGACCGGGACAGCCGAACACTGAAGCTTTCTTT
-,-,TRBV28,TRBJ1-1,CASSFRGNTEAFF,TGTGCCAGCAGTTTCCGGGGGAACACTGAAGCTTTCTTT
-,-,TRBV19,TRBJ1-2,CASRTGPREYTF,TGTGCCAGTAGGACGGGACCCCGGGAATACACCTTC
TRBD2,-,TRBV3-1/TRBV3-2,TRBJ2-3,CASSQGTSGIDTQYF,TGTGCCAGCAGCCAAGGGACTAGCGGGATTGATACGCAGTATTTT
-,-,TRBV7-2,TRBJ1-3,CASSQSARSGAFENTIYF,TGTGCCAGCAGCCAATCCGCTCGGTCAGGGGCGTTTGAAAACACCATATATTTT
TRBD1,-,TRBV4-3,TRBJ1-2,CASSQVEGGAGYGYTF,TGCGCCAGCAGCCAAGTTGAAGGGGGCGCTGGCTATGGCTACACCTTC
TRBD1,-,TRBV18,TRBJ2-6,CASSPRGQGTNVLTF,TGTGCCAGCTCACCACGCGGACAGGGGACCAACGTCCTGACTTTC
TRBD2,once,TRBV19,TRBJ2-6,CASNAGLATSGANVLTF,TGTGCCAGCAACGCGGGACTAGCAACCTCTGGGGCCAACGTCCTGACTTTC
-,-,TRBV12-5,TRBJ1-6,CASGLSINRVLTSNSPLHF,TGTGCTAGTGGTTTGTCCATTAACCGGGTCCTAACATCTAATTCACCCCTCCACTTT
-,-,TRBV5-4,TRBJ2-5,CASSPEYQETQYF,TGTGCCAGCAGCCCCGAGTACCAAGAGACCCAGTACTTC
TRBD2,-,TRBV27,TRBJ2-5,CASTKEAGGVKTQYF,TGTGCCAGCACCAAAGAGGCGGGGGGCGTGAAGACCCAGTACTTC
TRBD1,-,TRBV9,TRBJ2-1,CASSWTGNPYNEQFF,TGTGCCAGCAGCTGGACAGGGAACCCCTACAATGAGCAGTTCTTC
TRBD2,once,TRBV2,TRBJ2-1,CASSWSLGLATYEQFF,TGTGCCAGCAGTTGGAGTTTGGGACTAGCGACCTATGAGCAGTTCTTC
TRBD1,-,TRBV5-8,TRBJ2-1,CASDRASYNEQFF,TGTGCCAGCGACAGGGCCTCCTACAATGAGCAGTTCTTC
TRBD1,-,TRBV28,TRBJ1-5,CASSFRGTGVQPQHF,TGTGCCAGCAGTTTTCGGGGAACAGGGGTTCAGCCCCAGCATTTT
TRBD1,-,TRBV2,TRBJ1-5,CASRKQGASSEPQHF,TGTGCCAGCAGGAAGCAGGGGGCCTCCAGCGAACCCCAGCATTTT
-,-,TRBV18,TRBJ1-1,CASSTDTNTEAFF,TGTGCCAGCTCAACGGACACTAACACTGAAGCTTTCTTT
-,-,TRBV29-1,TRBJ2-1,CSVKGGRTEQFF,TGCAGCGTCAAGGGGGGGCGTACTGAGCAGTTCTTC
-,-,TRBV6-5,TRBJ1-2,CASSSYYGYTF,TGTGCCAGCAGTTCCTACTATGGCTACACCTTC